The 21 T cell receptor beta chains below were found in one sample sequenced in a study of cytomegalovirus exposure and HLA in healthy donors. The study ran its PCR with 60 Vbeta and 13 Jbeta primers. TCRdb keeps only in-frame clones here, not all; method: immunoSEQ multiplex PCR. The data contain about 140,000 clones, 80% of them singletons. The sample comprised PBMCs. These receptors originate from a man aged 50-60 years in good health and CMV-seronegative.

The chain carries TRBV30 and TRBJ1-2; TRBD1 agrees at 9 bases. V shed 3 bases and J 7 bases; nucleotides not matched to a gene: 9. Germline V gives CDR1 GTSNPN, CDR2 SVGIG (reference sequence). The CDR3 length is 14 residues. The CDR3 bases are TGTGCCTGGAGCGCCGGGACAGGGCAGCGTGGCTACACCTTC. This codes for CAWSAGTGQRGYTF. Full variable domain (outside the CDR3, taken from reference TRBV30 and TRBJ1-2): SQTIHQWPATLVQPVGSPLSLECTVEGTSNPNLYWYRQAAGRGLQLLFYSVGIGQISSEVPQNLSASRPQDRQFILSSKKLLLSDSGFYLCAWSAGTGQRGYTFGSGTRLTVV.

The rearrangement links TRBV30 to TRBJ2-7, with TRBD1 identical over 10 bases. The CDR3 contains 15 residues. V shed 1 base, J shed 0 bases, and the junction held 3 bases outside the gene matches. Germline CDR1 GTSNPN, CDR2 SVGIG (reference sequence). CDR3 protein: CAWSAGQGRSYEQYF. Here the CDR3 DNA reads TGTGCCTGGAGTGCGGGACAGGGGCGCTCCTACGAGCAGTACTTC.

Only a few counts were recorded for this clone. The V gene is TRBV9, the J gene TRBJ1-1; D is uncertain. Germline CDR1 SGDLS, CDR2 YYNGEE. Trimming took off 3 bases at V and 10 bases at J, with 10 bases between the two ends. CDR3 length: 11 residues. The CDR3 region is CASSGEGGAFF. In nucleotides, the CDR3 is TGTGCCAGCAGCGGAGAGGGTGGAGCTTTCTTT.

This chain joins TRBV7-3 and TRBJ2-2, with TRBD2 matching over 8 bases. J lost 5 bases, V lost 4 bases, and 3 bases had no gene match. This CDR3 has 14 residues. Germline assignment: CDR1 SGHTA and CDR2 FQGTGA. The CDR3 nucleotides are TGTGCCAGCAGCTCCGGGACTAGAACCGGGGAGCTGTTTTTT. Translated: CASSSGTRTGELFF.

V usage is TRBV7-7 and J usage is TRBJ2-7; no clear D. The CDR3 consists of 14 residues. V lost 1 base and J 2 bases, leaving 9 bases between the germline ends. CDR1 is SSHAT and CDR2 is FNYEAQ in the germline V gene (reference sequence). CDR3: CASSLEAGTYEQYF. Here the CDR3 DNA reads TGTGCCAGCAGCTTAGAGGCAGGAACCTACGAGCAGTACTTC.

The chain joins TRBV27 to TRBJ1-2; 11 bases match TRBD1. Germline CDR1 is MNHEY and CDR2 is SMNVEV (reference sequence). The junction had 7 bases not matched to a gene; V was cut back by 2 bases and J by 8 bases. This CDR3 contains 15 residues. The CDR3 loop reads CASSLQGQGARGYTF. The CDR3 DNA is TGTGCCAGCAGTTTACAAGGACAGGGGGCTAGGGGCTACACCTTC.

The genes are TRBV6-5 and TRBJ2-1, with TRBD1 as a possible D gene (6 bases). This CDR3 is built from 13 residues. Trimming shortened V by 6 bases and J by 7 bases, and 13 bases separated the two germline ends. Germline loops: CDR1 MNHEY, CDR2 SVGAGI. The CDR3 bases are TGTGCCAGCAGCCCGACAGGTTTTAATGAGCAGTTCTTC. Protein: CASSPTGFNEQFF.

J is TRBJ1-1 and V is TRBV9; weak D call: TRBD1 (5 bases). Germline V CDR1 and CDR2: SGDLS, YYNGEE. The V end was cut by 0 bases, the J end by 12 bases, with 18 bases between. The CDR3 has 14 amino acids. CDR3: CASSVEGGPQGTFF. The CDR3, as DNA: TGTGCCAGCAGCGTAGAGGGTGGGCCCCAGGGAACTTTCTTT.

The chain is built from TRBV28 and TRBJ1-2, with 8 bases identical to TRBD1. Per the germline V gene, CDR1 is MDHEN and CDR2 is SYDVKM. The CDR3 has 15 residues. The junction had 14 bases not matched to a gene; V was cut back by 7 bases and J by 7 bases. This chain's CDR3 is CASTGQGYGWSGYTF. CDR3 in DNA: TGTGCCAGCACAGGACAGGGTTATGGGTGGAGTGGCTACACCTTC.

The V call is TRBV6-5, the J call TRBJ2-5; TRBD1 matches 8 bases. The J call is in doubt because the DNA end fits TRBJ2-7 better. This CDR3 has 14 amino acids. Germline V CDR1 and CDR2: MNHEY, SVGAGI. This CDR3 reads CASSTGTGHYEQYF. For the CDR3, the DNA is TGTGCCAGCAGTACCGGGACAGGACATTACGAGCAGTACTTC.

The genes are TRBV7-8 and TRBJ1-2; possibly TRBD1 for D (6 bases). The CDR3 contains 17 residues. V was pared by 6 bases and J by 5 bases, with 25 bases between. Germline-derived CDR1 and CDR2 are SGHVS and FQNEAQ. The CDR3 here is CASSQTTGFLISYGYTF. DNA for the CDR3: TGTGCCAGCAGTCAGACGACAGGATTCTTAATCTCTTATGGCTACACCTTC.

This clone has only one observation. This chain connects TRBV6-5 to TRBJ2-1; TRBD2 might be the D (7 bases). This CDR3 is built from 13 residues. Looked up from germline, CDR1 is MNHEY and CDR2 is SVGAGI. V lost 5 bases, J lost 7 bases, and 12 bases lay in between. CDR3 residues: CASSRGARNEQFF. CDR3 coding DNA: TGTGCCAGCAGTCGGGGGGCCAGAAATGAGCAGTTCTTC.

CDR3 in amino acids: CASSLQGPTNEKLFF. Written as DNA, the CDR3 is TGTGCCAGCAGCTTACAGGGCCCAACTAATGAAAAACTGTTTTTT. This sequence joins TRBV7-9 and TRBJ1-4; D perhaps matches TRBD1 (5 bases). Germline V gene lookup returns CDR1 SEHNR and CDR2 FQNEAQ (reference sequence). Trimming cost V 2 bases and J 0 bases, with 7 bases left between them. This CDR3 has 15 residues. The whole variable domain, remainder taken from reference TRBV7-9 and TRBJ1-4, is DTGVSQNPRHKITKRGQNVTFRCDPISEHNRLYWYRQTLGQGPEFLTYFQNEAQLEKSRLLSDRFSAERPKGSFSTLEIQRTEQGDSAMYLCASSLQGPTNEKLFFGSGTQLSVL.

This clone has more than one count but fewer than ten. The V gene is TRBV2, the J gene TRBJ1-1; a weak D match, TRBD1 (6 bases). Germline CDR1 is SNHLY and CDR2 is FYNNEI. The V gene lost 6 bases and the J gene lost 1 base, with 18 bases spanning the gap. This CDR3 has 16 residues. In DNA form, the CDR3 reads TGTGCCAGCAGACCCCTGACAGGCTCCCCGAACACTGAAGCTTTCTTT. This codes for CASRPLTGSPNTEAFF.

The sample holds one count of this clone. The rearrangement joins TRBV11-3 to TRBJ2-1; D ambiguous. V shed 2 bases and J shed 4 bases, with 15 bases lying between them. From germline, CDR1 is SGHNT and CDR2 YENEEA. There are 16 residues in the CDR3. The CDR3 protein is CASSLYSETGYNEQFF. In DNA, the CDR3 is TGTGCCAGCAGCTTATATTCAGAAACCGGGTACAATGAGCAGTTCTTC.

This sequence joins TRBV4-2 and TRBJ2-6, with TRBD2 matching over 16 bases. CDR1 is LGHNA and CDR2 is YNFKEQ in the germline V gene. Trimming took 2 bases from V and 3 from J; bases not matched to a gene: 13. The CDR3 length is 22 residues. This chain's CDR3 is CASSQLPPGTSGGAVGANVLTF. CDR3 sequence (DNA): TGTGCCAGCAGCCAACTTCCGCCCGGGACTAGCGGGGGGGCTGTTGGGGCCAACGTCCTGACTTTC.

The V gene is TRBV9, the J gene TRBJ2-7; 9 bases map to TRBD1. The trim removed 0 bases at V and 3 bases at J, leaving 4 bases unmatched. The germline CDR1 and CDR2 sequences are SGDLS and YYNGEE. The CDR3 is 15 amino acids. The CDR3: CASSVVPDRGYEQYF. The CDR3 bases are TGTGCCAGCAGCGTAGTACCGGACAGGGGCTACGAGCAGTACTTC.

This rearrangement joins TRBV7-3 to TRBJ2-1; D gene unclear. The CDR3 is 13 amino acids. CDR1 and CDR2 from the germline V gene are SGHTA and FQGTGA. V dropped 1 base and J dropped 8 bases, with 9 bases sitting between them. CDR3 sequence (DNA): TGTGCCAGCAGCTTAAATCCCTCCGATGAGCAGTTCTTC. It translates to CASSLNPSDEQFF.

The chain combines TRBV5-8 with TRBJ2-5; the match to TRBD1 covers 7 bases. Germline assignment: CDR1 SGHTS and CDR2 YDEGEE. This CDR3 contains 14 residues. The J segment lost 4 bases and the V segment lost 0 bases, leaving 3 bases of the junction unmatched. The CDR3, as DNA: TGTGCCAGCAGCTTGGCGGCAGGGGGAGAGACCCAGTACTTC. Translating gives CASSLAAGGETQYF.

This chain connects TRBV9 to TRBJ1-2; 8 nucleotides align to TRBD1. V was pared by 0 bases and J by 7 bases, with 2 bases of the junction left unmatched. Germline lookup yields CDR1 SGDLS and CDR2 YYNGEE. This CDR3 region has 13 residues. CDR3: CASSVGTGLGYTF. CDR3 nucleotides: TGTGCCAGCAGCGTAGGGACAGGGCTTGGCTACACCTTC.

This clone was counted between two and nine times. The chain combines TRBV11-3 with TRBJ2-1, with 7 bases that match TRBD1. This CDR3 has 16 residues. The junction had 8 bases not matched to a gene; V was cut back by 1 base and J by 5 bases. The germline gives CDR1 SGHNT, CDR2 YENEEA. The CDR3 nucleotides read TGTGCCAGCAGCTTAGTTGGGACAGCCTGGAACAATGAGCAGTTCTTC. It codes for CASSLVGTAWNNEQFF.